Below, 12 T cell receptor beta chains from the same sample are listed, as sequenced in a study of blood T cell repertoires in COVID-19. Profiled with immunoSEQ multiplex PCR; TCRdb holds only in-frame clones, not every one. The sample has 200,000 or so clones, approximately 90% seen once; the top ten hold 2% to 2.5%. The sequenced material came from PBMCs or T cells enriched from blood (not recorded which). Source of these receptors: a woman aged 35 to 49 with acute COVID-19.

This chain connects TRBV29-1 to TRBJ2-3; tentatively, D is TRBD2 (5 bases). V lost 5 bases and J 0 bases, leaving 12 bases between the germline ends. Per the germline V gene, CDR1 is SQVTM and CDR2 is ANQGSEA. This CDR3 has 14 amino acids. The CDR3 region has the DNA TGCAGCGTTCGACGGCGGACTAGCACAGATACGCAGTATTTT. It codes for CSVRRRTSTDTQYF.

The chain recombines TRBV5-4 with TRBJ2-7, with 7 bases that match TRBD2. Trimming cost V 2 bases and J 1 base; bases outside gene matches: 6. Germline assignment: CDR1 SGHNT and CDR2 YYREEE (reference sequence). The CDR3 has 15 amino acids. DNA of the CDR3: TGTGCCAGCAGCTTACGCGGGGGATTATCCTACGAGCAGTACTTC. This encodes CASSLRGGLSYEQYF. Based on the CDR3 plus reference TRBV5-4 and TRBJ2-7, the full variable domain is ETGVTQSPTHLIKTRGQQVTLRCSSQSGHNTVSWYQQALGQGPQFIFQYYREEENGRGNFPPRFSGLQFPNYSSELNVNALELDDSALYLCASSLRGGLSYEQYFGPGTRLTVT.

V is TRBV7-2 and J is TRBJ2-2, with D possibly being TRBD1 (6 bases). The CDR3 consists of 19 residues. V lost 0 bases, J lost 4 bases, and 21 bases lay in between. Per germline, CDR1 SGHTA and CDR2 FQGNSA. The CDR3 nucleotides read TGTGCCAGCAGCTTAGCGGGTCGCCAGGGGTTAAGACGCACCGGGGAGCTGTTTTTT. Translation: CASSLAGRQGLRRTGELFF. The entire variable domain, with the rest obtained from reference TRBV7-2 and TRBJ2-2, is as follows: GAGVSQSPSNKVTEKGKDVELRCDPISGHTALYWYRQSLGQGLEFLIYFQGNSAPDKSGLPSDRFSAERTGGSVSTLTIQRTQQEDSAVYLCASSLAGRQGLRRTGELFFGEGSRLTVL.

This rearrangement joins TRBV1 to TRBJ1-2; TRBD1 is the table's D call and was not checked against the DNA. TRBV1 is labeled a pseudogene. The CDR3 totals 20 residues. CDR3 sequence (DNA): TGCACCAGCAGCCAAAAATTAGGGAGACAGGGGACCCTTCGGGGCTCTGGCTACACCTTC. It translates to CTSSQKLGRQGTLRGSGYTF.

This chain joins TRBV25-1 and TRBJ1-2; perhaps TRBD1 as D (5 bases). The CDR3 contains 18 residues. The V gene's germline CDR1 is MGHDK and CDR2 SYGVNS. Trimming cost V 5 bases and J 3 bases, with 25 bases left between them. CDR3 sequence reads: CASSPSFGQGLVDYGYTF. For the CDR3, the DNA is TGTGCCAGCAGTCCCAGTTTCGGTCAGGGCTTAGTGGACTATGGCTACACCTTC.

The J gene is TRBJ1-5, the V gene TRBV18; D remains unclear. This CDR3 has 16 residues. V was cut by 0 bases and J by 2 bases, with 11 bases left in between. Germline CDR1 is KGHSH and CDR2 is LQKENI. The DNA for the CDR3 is TGTGCCAGCTCACCACCGGGGTCGGGAGGCAATCAGCCCCAGCATTTT. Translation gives CASSPPGSGGNQPQHF.

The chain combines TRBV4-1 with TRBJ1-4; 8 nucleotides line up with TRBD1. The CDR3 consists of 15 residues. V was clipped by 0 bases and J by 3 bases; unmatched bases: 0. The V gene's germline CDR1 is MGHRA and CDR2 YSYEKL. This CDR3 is CASSQDRGPNEKLFF. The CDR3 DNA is TGCGCCAGCAGCCAAGACAGGGGGCCTAATGAAAAACTGTTTTTT.

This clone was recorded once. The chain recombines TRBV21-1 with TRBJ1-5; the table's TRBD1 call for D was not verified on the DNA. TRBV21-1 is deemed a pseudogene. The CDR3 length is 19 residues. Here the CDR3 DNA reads TGTGCCAGCAGCAAAACCCCAATAGACAGGGAGGAGGGCAATCAGCCCCAGCATTTT. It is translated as CASSKTPIDREEGNQPQHF.

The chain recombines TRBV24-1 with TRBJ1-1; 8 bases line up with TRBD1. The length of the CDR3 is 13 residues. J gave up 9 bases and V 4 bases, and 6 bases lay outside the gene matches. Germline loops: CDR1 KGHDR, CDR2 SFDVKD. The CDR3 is CATSDTDRAQAFF. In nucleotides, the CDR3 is TGTGCCACCAGTGACACGGACAGGGCCCAAGCTTTCTTT.

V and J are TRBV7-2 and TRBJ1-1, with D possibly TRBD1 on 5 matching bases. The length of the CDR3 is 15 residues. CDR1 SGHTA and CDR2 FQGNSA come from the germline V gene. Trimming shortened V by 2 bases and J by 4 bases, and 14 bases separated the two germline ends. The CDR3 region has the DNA TGTGCCAGCAGCTTAAACCCTGGTGGGGCCACTGAAGCTTTCTTT. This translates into CASSLNPGGATEAFF. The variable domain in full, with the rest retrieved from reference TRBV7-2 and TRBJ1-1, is GAGVSQSPSNKVTEKGKDVELRCDPISGHTALYWYRQSLGQGLEFLIYFQGNSAPDKSGLPSDRFSAERTGGSVSTLTIQRTQQEDSAVYLCASSLNPGGATEAFFGQGTRLTVV.

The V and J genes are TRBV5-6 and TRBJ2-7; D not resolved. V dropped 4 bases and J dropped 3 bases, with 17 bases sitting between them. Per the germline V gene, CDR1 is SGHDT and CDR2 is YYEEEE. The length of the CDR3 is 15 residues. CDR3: CASSVGRRSGYEQYF. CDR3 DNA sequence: TGTGCCAGCAGCGTCGGCCGGCGGAGTGGCTACGAGCAGTACTTC.

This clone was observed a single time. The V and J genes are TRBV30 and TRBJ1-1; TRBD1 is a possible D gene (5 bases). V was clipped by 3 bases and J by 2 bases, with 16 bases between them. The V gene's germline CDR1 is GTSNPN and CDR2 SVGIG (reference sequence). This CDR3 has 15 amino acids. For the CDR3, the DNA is TGTGCCTGGAGGGCGGACATTTCAACCAACACTGAAGCTTTCTTT. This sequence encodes CAWRADISTNTEAFF.